The rows below give T cell receptor beta chains drawn from one sample of a study of blood T cell repertoires in COVID-19. Measured with immunoSEQ multiplex PCR; TCRdb has only the in-frame clones, and not every one. This repertoire shows about 200,000 clones, roughly 84% found once; its top ten account for 4.9%. Sequencing was done on a sample of peripheral blood. The receptors here all came from a woman of 80 years or more with acute or convalescent COVID-19. CDR3s include the opening cysteine and the closing phenylalanine or tryptophan. A D gene is named only where the DNA matches it firmly. Clone size is not always given. Where it is, it says once, few, many or a class for expanded clones.

-	TRBJ2-1	TRBV19	15	-	TGTGCCAGTAGTATGTGGGGGGGCAAGAACAATGAGCAGTTCTTC	CASSMWGGKNNEQFF
-	TRBJ2-5	TRBV5-1	14	few	TGCGCCAGCAGCGGTGACGACAGACAAGAGACCCAGTACTTC	CASSGDDRQETQYF
-	TRBJ1-4	TRBV29-1	13	-	TGCAGCGTTTCGCGATCAACTAATGAAAAACTGTTTTTT	CSVSRSTNEKLFF
-	TRBJ2-6	TRBV28	16	-	TGTGCCAGCAGTTTCACGGGGAAAGGAGGGGCCAACGTCCTGACTTTC	CASSFTGKGGANVLTF
TRBD1	TRBJ1-1	TRBV3-1/TRBV3-2	14	-	TGTGCCAGCGGAGACAGGGGGCGCGACACTGAAGCTTTCTTT	CASGDRGRDTEAFF
TRBD2	TRBJ2-1	TRBV7-2	13	few	TGTGCCAGCAGCAGGGAGCGGGGCCGTGAGCAGTTCTTC	CASSRERGREQFF
TRBD1	TRBJ1-2	TRBV2	13	once	TGTGCCAGCATTCCGACAGGGTACTATGGCTACACCTTC	CASIPTGYYGYTF
-	TRBJ2-5	TRBV18	11	-	TGTGCCAGCTCATTACAAGAGACCCAGTACTTC	CASSLQETQYF
-	TRBJ1-1	TRBV11-3	12	-	TGTGCCAGCAGCGGACAAAACACTGAAGCTTTCTTT	CASSGQNTEAFF
TRBD2	TRBJ2-1	TRBV7-9	13	-	TGTGCCAGCAGTCGACTAGCGGGAGTTGAGCAGTTCTTC	CASSRLAGVEQFF
-	TRBJ1-1	TRBV5-4	15	-	TGTGCCAGCAGCTCCTTCGGGGGGGCAGGGACTGAAGCTTTCTTT	CASSSFGGAGTEAFF
TRBD1	TRBJ2-7	TRBV19	14	-	TGTGCCAGTAGTATAACCGGGACAGGGGACGAGCAGTACTTC	CASSITGTGDEQYF
TRBD2	TRBJ2-5	TRBV19	15	-	TGTGCCAGTAGTGTGGCGGGAGGTGGTCGAGAGACCCAGTACTTC	CASSVAGGGRETQYF
-	TRBJ2-5	TRBV7-6	13	-	TGTGCCAGCACCGACGACCAGGGAGAGACCCAGTACTTC	CASTDDQGETQYF
-	TRBJ2-1	TRBV7-7	15	-	TGTGCTAGCAGCTTAGACTGGGCCAGAGACAATGAGCAGTTCTTC	CASSLDWARDNEQFF